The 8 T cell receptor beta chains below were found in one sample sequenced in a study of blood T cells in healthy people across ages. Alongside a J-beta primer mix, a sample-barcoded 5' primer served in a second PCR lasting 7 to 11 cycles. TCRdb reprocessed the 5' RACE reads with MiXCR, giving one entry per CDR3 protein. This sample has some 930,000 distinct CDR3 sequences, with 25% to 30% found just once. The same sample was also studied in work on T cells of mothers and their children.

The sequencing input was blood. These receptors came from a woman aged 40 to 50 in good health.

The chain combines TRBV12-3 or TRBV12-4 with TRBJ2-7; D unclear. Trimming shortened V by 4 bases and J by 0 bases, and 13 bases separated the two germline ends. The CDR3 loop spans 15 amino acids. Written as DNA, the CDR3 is TGTGCCAGCAGTTCAAGGTCGGCCGGCTCCTACGAGCAGTACTTC. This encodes CASSSRSAGSYEQYF.

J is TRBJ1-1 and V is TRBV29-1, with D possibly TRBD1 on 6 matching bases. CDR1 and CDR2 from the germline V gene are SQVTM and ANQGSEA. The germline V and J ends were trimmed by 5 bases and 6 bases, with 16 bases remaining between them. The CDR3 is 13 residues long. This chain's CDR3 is CSVLGQLNAEAFF. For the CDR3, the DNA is TGCAGCGTTCTAGGACAGCTCAACGCTGAAGCTTTCTTT.

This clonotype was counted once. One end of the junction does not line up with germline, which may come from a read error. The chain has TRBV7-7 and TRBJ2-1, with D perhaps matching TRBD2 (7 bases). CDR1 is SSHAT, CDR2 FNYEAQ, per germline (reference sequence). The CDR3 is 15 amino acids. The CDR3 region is CASSLDAGALCEQFF. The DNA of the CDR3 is TGCGCTAGCAGCTTAGACGCGGGGGCTCTATGCGAGCAGTTCTTC.

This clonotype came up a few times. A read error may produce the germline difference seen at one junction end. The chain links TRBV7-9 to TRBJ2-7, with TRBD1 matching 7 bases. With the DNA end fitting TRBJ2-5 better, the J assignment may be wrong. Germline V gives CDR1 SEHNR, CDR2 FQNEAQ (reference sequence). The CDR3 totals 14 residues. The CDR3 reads CASNLGQAKETQYF. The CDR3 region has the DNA TGTGCCAGCAACTTAGGACAGGCGAAGGAGACCCAGTACTTC.

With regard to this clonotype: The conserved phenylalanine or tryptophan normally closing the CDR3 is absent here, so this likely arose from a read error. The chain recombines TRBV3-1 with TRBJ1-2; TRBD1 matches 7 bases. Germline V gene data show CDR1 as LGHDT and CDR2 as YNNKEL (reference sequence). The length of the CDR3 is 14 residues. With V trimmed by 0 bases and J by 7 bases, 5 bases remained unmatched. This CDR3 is CASSQDRQGSGYTC. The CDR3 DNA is TGTGCCAGCAGCCAAGATCGACAGGGAAGTGGCTACACCTGC.

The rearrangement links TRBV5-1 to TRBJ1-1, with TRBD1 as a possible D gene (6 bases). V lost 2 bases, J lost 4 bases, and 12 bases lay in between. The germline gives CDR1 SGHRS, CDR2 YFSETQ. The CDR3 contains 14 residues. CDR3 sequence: CASSLIDRTTEAFF. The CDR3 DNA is TGCGCCAGCAGCTTAATTGACAGGACCACTGAAGCTTTCTTT.

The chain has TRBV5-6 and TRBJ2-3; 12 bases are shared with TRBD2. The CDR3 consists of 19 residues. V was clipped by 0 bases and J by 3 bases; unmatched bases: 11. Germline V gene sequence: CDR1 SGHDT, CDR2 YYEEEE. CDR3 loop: CASSLGDFLAGGPTDTQYF. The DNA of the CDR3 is TGTGCCAGCAGCTTGGGGGATTTCCTAGCGGGGGGGCCGACAGATACGCAGTATTTT.

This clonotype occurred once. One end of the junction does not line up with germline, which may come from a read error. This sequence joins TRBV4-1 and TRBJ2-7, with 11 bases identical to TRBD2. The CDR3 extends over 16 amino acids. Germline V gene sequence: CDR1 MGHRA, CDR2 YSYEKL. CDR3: CASSPEGLAVSYEQYF. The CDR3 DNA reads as TGCGCCAGCAGCCCAGAGGGACTAGCGGTTTCCTATGAGCAGTACTTC.